One and the same sample provided the 32 T cell receptor beta chains below, sequenced in a study of blood T cell repertoires in COVID-19. Only in-frame clones appear in the TCRdb table, and some are missing; sequencing was by immunoSEQ multiplex PCR. The profile shows 200,000 to 300,000 clones, around 87% of them singletons. Sequencing input: peripheral blood. These receptors were obtained from a man in his sixties who had recovered from COVID-19.

The J gene is TRBJ1-4, the V gene TRBV7-2; a weak D match, TRBD1 (5 bases). CDR1 is SGHTA and CDR2 is FQGNSA in the germline V gene. The length of the CDR3 is 14 residues. V was clipped by 1 base and J by 4 bases, with 7 bases between them. The CDR3 DNA sequence: TGTGCCAGCAGCTTAGGACAGTATAATGAAAAACTGTTTTTT. This sequence encodes CASSLGQYNEKLFF.

V is TRBV18 and J is TRBJ2-3; TRBD2 agrees at 10 bases. Trimming at V came to 1 base and at J to 4 bases, leaving 5 bases not matched to a gene. The CDR3 sequence is 16 residues long. The germline gives CDR1 KGHSH, CDR2 LQKENI. CDR3 DNA sequence: TGTGCCAGCTCACCACTGGGACTAGCGTTGGCAGATACGCAGTATTTT. Translated, it gives CASSPLGLALADTQYF.

This chain uses TRBV30 with TRBJ1-2; no firm D call. This CDR3 has 13 residues. Looked up from germline, CDR1 is GTSNPN and CDR2 is SVGIG (reference sequence). V was clipped by 2 bases and J by 8 bases, with 15 bases between them. CDR3: CAWSSLSRRGYTF. DNA for the CDR3: TGTGCCTGGAGTTCCCTCAGCCGGCGGGGCTACACCTTC.

This chain links TRBV27 with TRBJ2-2; 9 nucleotides align to TRBD1. Trimming at V came to 3 bases and at J to 3 bases, leaving 11 bases not matched to a gene. This CDR3 has 18 amino acids. Germline CDR1 is MNHEY and CDR2 is SMNVEV (reference sequence). The CDR3: CASSFYPPGQGDTGELFF. The CDR3 coding sequence is TGTGCCAGCAGTTTCTACCCCCCGGGACAGGGCGACACCGGGGAGCTGTTTTTT.

J is TRBJ2-7 and V is TRBV4-1, with TRBD1 matching 8 bases. The CDR3 consists of 16 residues. V was clipped by 0 bases and J by 3 bases; unmatched bases: 7. Germline values: CDR1 MGHRA, CDR2 YSYEKL. The CDR3 DNA sequence: TGCGCCAGCAGCCAAGAGAAAGAACAGGGGGTCTACGAGCAGTACTTC. Amino acid sequence: CASSQEKEQGVYEQYF.

V usage is TRBV3-1 (or the pseudogene TRBV3-2) and J usage is TRBJ2-3; 7 positions agree with TRBD1. Trimming at V came to 6 bases and at J to 6 bases, leaving 6 bases not matched to a gene. This CDR3 region has 13 residues. Germline V CDR1 and CDR2: LGHDT, YNNKEL (reference sequence). The CDR3 DNA reads as TGTGCCAGCAGTCTCCGCAGGGGGGATACGCAGTATTTT. Protein product: CASSLRRGDTQYF.

The chain recombines TRBV11-2 with TRBJ2-3, with 13 bases lining up with TRBD2. CDR1 and CDR2 from the germline V gene are SGHAT and FQNNGV. V lost 5 bases to trimming and J lost 6 bases; unmatched junction nucleotides: 11. CDR3 length: 17 amino acids. This chain's CDR3 is CASSPRLAGGSEDTQYF. CDR3 coding DNA: TGTGCCAGCAGCCCTAGACTAGCGGGGGGCTCGGAGGATACGCAGTATTTT. The variable domain in full, with the rest retrieved from reference TRBV11-2 and TRBJ2-3, is EAGVAQSPRYKIIEKRQSVAFWCNPISGHATLYWYQQILGQGPKLLIQFQNNGVVDDSQLPKDRFSAERLKGVDSTLKIQPAKLEDSAVYLCASSPRLAGGSEDTQYFGPGTRLTVL.

This clone has just one count. V usage is TRBV7-8 and J usage is TRBJ2-2, with D maybe TRBD2 (6 bases). CDR1 SGHVS and CDR2 FQNEAQ come from the germline V gene. Trimming left V 2 bases short and J 5 bases short, with 12 bases between. The length of the CDR3 is 15 residues. CDR3 in amino acids: CASSLRRELTGELFF. For the CDR3, the DNA is TGTGCCAGCAGCTTAAGGAGGGAACTGACCGGGGAGCTGTTTTTT.

V usage is TRBV2 and J usage is TRBJ2-3; TRBD2 agrees at 8 bases. The CDR3 is 15 amino acids. Trimming removed 9 bases from V and 3 bases from J; junction bases left unmatched: 11. Germline V gives CDR1 SNHLY, CDR2 FYNNEI. In DNA form, the CDR3 reads TGTGCCAGAAGGACTAGCCCTATAAGAACAGATACGCAGTATTTT. Its translation: CARRTSPIRTDTQYF.

This chain links TRBV28 with TRBJ1-2; D is possibly TRBD1 (5 bases). V was trimmed by 1 base and J by 5 bases, leaving 8 bases between them. This CDR3 has 13 residues. Germline loops: CDR1 MDHEN, CDR2 SYDVKM. The CDR3 DNA is TGTGCCAGCAGTTTATCGGGGGAATATGGCTACACCTTC. Translation gives CASSLSGEYGYTF.

The rearrangement uses TRBV12-5 and TRBJ2-5; 7 bases match TRBD2. After removal of 0 bases from V and 2 bases from J, the junction contained 9 bases not matched to a gene. Germline V gene sequence: CDR1 LGHNT, CDR2 FRNRAP. This CDR3 is built from 17 residues. The CDR3 is CASGLVLGGLRQETQYF. The CDR3 DNA sequence: TGTGCTAGTGGTTTGGTACTGGGGGGGTTGCGACAAGAGACCCAGTACTTC.

The V and J genes are TRBV18 and TRBJ2-7; 9 bases align to TRBD2. The CDR3 runs 15 residues. The germline V gene encodes CDR1 KGHSH and CDR2 LQKENI. This CDR3 reads CASSLGLAGSSEQYV. The CDR3 DNA reads TGTGCCAGCTCACTCGGGCTAGCGGGGTCCTCCGAGCAGTACGTC.

The chain employs TRBV27 and TRBJ1-1, with TRBD1 matching 7 bases. Germline loops: CDR1 MNHEY, CDR2 SMNVEV (reference sequence). CDR3 length: 15 residues. The junction had 13 bases not matched to a gene; V was cut back by 4 bases and J by 8 bases. The CDR3 DNA reads as TGTGCCAGCAGTTCCTTAGGACAGGTGGTTCGCGAAGCTTTCTTT. It codes for CASSSLGQVVREAFF.

The chain links TRBV29-1 to TRBJ2-4; D gene uncertain. V was trimmed by 4 bases and J by 0 bases, leaving 7 bases between them. The germline gives CDR1 SQVTM, CDR2 ANQGSEA. The CDR3 totals 13 residues. The DNA for the CDR3 is TGCAGCGTTGCCGGTCTAGCCAAAAACATTCAGTACTTC. It specifies CSVAGLAKNIQYF.

The chain uses TRBV4-2 and TRBJ2-1; maybe TRBD2 (7 bases). Per germline, CDR1 LGHNA and CDR2 YNFKEQ. The CDR3 spans 12 residues. The CDR3 nucleotides read TGTGCGGGGGGGGCATTCTACAATGAGCAGTTCTTC. It is translated as CAGGAFYNEQFF.

The chain employs TRBV5-1 and TRBJ2-3; 7 positions match TRBD1. Germline loops: CDR1 SGHRS, CDR2 YFSETQ. This CDR3 has 16 residues. V lost 4 bases, J lost 1 base, and 9 bases stayed unmatched. DNA for the CDR3: TGCGCCAGCAGCCTCGGGACAGCGAAACGCACAGATACGCAGTATTTT. Residues: CASSLGTAKRTDTQYF. The full variable domain, its missing parts supplied by reference TRBV5-1 and TRBJ2-3, is KAGVTQTPRYLIKTRGQQVTLSCSPISGHRSVSWYQQTPGQGLQFLFEYFSETQRNKGNFPGRFSGRQFSNSRSEMNVSTLELGDSALYLCASSLGTAKRTDTQYFGPGTRLTVL.

The V call is TRBV30, the J call TRBJ1-6; 8 nucleotides align to TRBD1. The CDR3 loop spans 13 amino acids. Germline lookup yields CDR1 GTSNPN and CDR2 SVGIG (reference sequence). V lost 4 bases to trimming and J lost 6 bases; unmatched junction nucleotides: 2. The CDR3 loop is CAWTGQGNSPLHF. The CDR3 bases are TGTGCCTGGACAGGACAGGGTAATTCACCCCTCCACTTT.

The chain links TRBV4-2 to TRBJ2-3, with 7 bases fitting TRBD2. V lost 1 base and J lost 2; bases outside the gene matches: 3. This CDR3 comprises 15 residues. Germline values: CDR1 LGHNA, CDR2 YNFKEQ. CDR3 bases: TGTGCCAGCAGCCAAGGGCGGGGGACCACAGATACGCAGTATTTT. Translation gives CASSQGRGTTDTQYF.

The chain has TRBV5-5 and TRBJ2-1, with D possibly matching TRBD1 (6 bases). The CDR3 is 15 residues long. Germline assignment: CDR1 SGHKS and CDR2 YYEKEE (reference sequence). V lost 6 bases, J lost 2 bases, and 15 bases lay in between. CDR3 region: CASTEEQGTYNEQFF. In DNA, the CDR3 is TGTGCCAGCACCGAAGAACAGGGTACCTACAATGAGCAGTTCTTC.

This clone was recorded once. The rearrangement links TRBV4-1 to TRBJ2-1; 7 bases match TRBD2. The V gene's germline CDR1 is MGHRA and CDR2 YSYEKL. The ends lost 3 bases at V and 5 bases at J; junction bases unmatched: 7. The CDR3 has 15 residues. CDR3 amino acids: CASSHARGVNNEQFF. In DNA form, the CDR3 reads TGCGCCAGCAGCCATGCCCGGGGGGTCAACAATGAGCAGTTCTTC.

The genes are TRBV7-9 and TRBJ2-3; no reliable D call. The CDR3 runs 13 residues. With 3 bases removed from V and 6 bases from J, the gap between germline ends came to 10 bases. Per germline, CDR1 SEHNR and CDR2 FQNEAQ (reference sequence). As DNA, the CDR3 is TGTGCCAGCAGCTTTGGTAGTTGGGATACGCAGTATTTT. This encodes CASSFGSWDTQYF.

V usage is TRBV5-1 and J usage is TRBJ2-7, with 9 nucleotides matching TRBD2. CDR3 length: 15 residues. The V gene end was trimmed by 4 bases and the J gene end by 0 bases; junction bases not matched to a gene: 5. Germline CDR1 reads SGHRS; CDR2 reads YFSETQ. This CDR3 reads CASSTLAGSSYEQYF. CDR3 DNA sequence: TGCGCCAGCAGCACCCTAGCGGGGTCCTCCTACGAGCAGTACTTC. Complete variable domain (other parts from reference TRBV5-1 and TRBJ2-7): KAGVTQTPRYLIKTRGQQVTLSCSPISGHRSVSWYQQTPGQGLQFLFEYFSETQRNKGNFPGRFSGRQFSNSRSEMNVSTLELGDSALYLCASSTLAGSSYEQYFGPGTRLTVT.

The rearrangement joins TRBV19 to TRBJ1-3; no firm D call. The V gene lost 5 bases and the J gene lost 1 base, with 9 bases spanning the gap. Germline lookup yields CDR1 LNHDA and CDR2 SQIVND (reference sequence). The CDR3 length is 14 residues. CDR3 bases: TGTGCCAGTAGTCTCTCCGGGTCTGGAAACACCATATATTTT. Translated, it gives CASSLSGSGNTIYF.

This chain links TRBV5-1 with TRBJ1-2, with D perhaps matching TRBD1 (6 bases). This CDR3 is built from 14 residues. CDR1 SGHRS and CDR2 YFSETQ come from the germline V gene. V was pared by 7 bases and J by 0 bases, with 13 bases between. In DNA, the CDR3 is TGCGCCAGCTCCGGGACAACTGCTAACTATGGCTACACCTTC. Translated: CASSGTTANYGYTF.

The rearrangement uses TRBV2 and TRBJ2-5, with 9 bases lining up with TRBD2. The J segment lost 5 bases and the V segment lost 8 bases, leaving 6 bases of the junction unmatched. The CDR3 extends over 13 amino acids. Germline V gene lookup returns CDR1 SNHLY and CDR2 FYNNEI. The CDR3 region is CASAGTSYETQYF. Here the CDR3 DNA reads TGTGCCAGCGCTGGGACTAGCTACGAGACCCAGTACTTC.

The rearrangement uses TRBV10-3 and TRBJ2-7, with 15 positions matching TRBD2. This CDR3 is built from 12 residues. CDR1 ENHRY and CDR2 SYGVKD come from the germline V gene. The junction had 7 bases not matched to a gene; V was cut back by 10 bases and J by 12 bases. CDR3 bases: TGTGCCACCGGGACTAGCGGGGGGTATCCGTACGTC. Translation gives CATGTSGGYPYV.

This CDR3 is CASRSQRGLSGNTIYF. The CDR3 coding sequence is TGTGCAAGTCGCTCCCAAAGGGGCCTCTCTGGAAACACCATATATTTT. The chain recombines TRBV12-2 with TRBJ1-3; the table's D call of TRBD1 was not tested on the DNA. TRBV12-2 is termed a pseudogene. This CDR3 has 16 residues.

The chain has TRBV29-1 and TRBJ1-5; D might be TRBD1 (5 bases). V lost 4 bases to trimming and J lost 1 base, with 11 bases between them. The germline V gene encodes CDR1 SQVTM and CDR2 ANQGSEA. This CDR3 has 14 residues. CDR3 nucleotide sequence: TGCAGCGTTGGGAGGGGTTGGAGCAATCAGCCCCAGCATTTT. Translated: CSVGRGWSNQPQHF.

This rearrangement joins TRBV10-3 to TRBJ1-2; tentatively, D is TRBD1 (5 bases). There are 13 residues in the CDR3. V was pared by 2 bases and J by 1 base, with 5 bases between. The germline gives CDR1 ENHRY, CDR2 SYGVKD. CDR3 nucleotide sequence: TGTGCCATCAGTGAGGACAGTAACTATGGCTACACCTTC. As protein: CAISEDSNYGYTF.

This sequence joins TRBV12-3 or TRBV12-4 and TRBJ1-1; D remains unclear. V was cut by 1 base and J by 7 bases, with 10 bases left in between. This CDR3 is 13 amino acids long. Written as DNA, the CDR3 is TGTGCCAGCAGTTTAGTGGGTCAGGTTGAAGCTTTCTTT. It is translated as CASSLVGQVEAFF.

The rearrangement joins TRBV7-9 to TRBJ2-5; D possibly corresponds to TRBD1 (5 bases). The germline V and J ends were trimmed by 2 bases and 5 bases, with 12 bases remaining between them. The CDR3 contains 14 residues. CDR1 and CDR2 from the germline V gene are SEHNR and FQNEAQ (reference sequence). Here the CDR3 reads CASSLQGVSETQYF. The CDR3 nucleotides read TGTGCCAGCAGCTTACAAGGGGTTTCGGAGACCCAGTACTTC.

The chain uses TRBV5-8 and TRBJ1-2; D gene uncertain. CDR1 and CDR2 (germline): SGHTS, YDEGEE. The CDR3 covers 13 residues. V shed 0 bases and J shed 8 bases, with 11 bases lying between them. The CDR3 region has the DNA TGTGCCAGCAGCTTGGGGCAGACTAGGGGCTACACCTTC. Translated, it gives CASSLGQTRGYTF.